The rows below give T cell receptor beta chains drawn from one sample of a study of tumor-infiltrating lymphocytes in primary liver carcinoma. One entry per CDR3 protein, called by TCRdb with MiXCR from the multiplex PCR reads. The sample has fewer than 85,000 distinct CDR3 sequences, 69% seen once. Input material: tumor-adjacent normal liver tissue. These receptors originate from a man between 40 and 49 years old with primary liver carcinoma and hepatitis B virus infection. CDR3s include the opening cysteine and the closing phenylalanine or tryptophan. D genes are given only for firm matches. A row's size may be missing; if present it is once, few, many or a size class.

NA | TRBJ1-1 | few | TRBV12-3/TRBV12-4 | TGTGCCAGCAGTTTAAAGTCAGCCCAAGCTTTCTTT | CASSLKSAQAFF
NA | TRBJ1-4 | NA | TRBV4-1 | TGCGCCAACAGCCAAGGGGCCCGAAATGAAAAACTATTTTTT | CANSQGARNEKLFF
NA | TRBJ1-5 | few | TRBV30 | TGTGCCTGGAGTTATGGGGAAAATCAGCCCCAGCATTTT | CAWSYGENQPQHF
NA | TRBJ1-5 | NA | TRBV6-1 | TGTGCCAGCAGTGAATCGCTTGTCTATCAGCCCCAGCATTTT | CASSESLVYQPQHF
NA | TRBJ2-3 | NA | TRBV4-2 | TGTGCCAGCAGCCAAAATTCCTGCGGAGGTAGCACAGATACGCAGTATTTT | CASSQNSCGGSTDTQYF
NA | TRBJ2-7 | once | TRBV14 | TGTGCCAGCAGCTCTTATGGGGAGCAATGCTTC | CASSSYGEQCF
NA | TRBJ2-7 | NA | TRBV5-6 | TGTGCCAACAGCTTGTTGTTCTACGAGCAGTACTTC | CANSLLFYEQYF
NA | TRBJ2-6 | NA | TRBV7-9 | TGTGCCAGCACGGACTCTAGCTCTGGGGCCAATGTCATGACTTTC | CASTDSSSGANVMTF
TRBD2 | TRBJ2-7 | many | TRBV6-5 | TGTGCCAGCAGTGCCTTACTAGCGGGATTAATTTACGAGCAGTACTTC | CASSALLAGLIYEQYF
TRBD2 | TRBJ2-2 | NA | TRBV11-2 | TGTGCCAGCAGCTTAGTGACTAGCTGGGGCACCGGGGAACTGTTTTTT | CASSLVTSWGTGELFF
NA | TRBJ2-2 | NA | TRBV5-6 | TGTACCAGCAGCTCCGGGGCAGGGGTGACCGGGGATCTGTTTTTT | CTSSSGAGVTGDLFF
NA | TRBJ2-1 | NA | TRBV29-1 | TGCAGCATTGTCGGGACTGGGAGCAATGAGCAGTTCTTC | CSIVGTGSNEQFF
TRBD2 | TRBJ2-2 | NA | TRBV7-8 | TGTGCTAGCGGCCCGGGAGGGCCCACCGGGGAGCTGTTTTTT | CASGPGGPTGELFF
NA | TRBJ2-7 | NA | TRBV4-2 | TGTGCCAGCATCCAAGGGCCAAAGGGGAACTACGAGCAGTACTTC | CASIQGPKGNYEQYF
TRBD2 | TRBJ2-7 | once | TRBV4-2 | TGTGCCAGCAGCCAAGCGGCTAGCGGGGTTTCCTACGATGAATACTTC | CASSQAASGVSYDEYF
NA | TRBJ2-1 | NA | TRBV6-2/TRBV6-3 | TGTGCCGGCAGTTACGGTGGGCAGGGGCCCTACAATGAGCAATTCTTC | CAGSYGGQGPYNEQFF
TRBD1 | TRBJ2-5 | many | TRBV5-1 | TGCGCCAGCAGCCAGACAGGGGGAGAACAAGGGACCCAGTACTTC | CASSQTGGEQGTQYF
NA | TRBJ1-5 | few | TRBV7-9 | TGTGCCAGCGGCTTGGGGGGATCGAGCAATCAGCCCCAGCATTTT | CASGLGGSSNQPQHF
NA | TRBJ2-4 | NA | TRBV24-1 | TGTACCACCAGGGGGGACACTGAAGCCAAAAACATTCGGTACTTC | CTTRGDTEAKNIRYF
NA | TRBJ1-2 | NA | TRBV6-5 | TGTGCCATCAGACGGGACGGCCCTAACCATGGCTACACCTTC | CAIRRDGPNHGYTF
NA | TRBJ1-5 | NA | TRBV19 | TGTGCCAGTAGTATTAGTAATAGCAATCAGCCCCAGCATTTT | CASSISNSNQPQHF
NA | TRBJ2-2 | NA | TRBV10-3 | TGTGCCACTGAATCCGGGACAAGGGCAAACACCGGGGAGCTGTTTTTT | CATESGTRANTGELFF
TRBD1 | TRBJ2-7 | many | TRBV4-1 | TGCGCCAGCAGCCAGGGTTGGACAGGGGGCGACGAGCAGTACTTC | CASSQGWTGGDEQYF
NA | TRBJ2-2 | NA | TRBV29-1 | TGCTGCGTTGCAAAGGGGACCGGGGAGCTGTTTTTT | CCVAKGTGELFF
TRBD2 | TRBJ2-1 | NA | TRBV29-1 | TGCAGCGTTGGACTAGTGGGGGGGTTCTACAATGAGCAGTTCTTC | CSVGLVGGFYNEQFF
TRBD2 | TRBJ2-2 | NA | TRBV11-2 | TGTGCCAGCAGCTTAGAGTCCAGCGGGGACACCGGGGAGCTGTTTTTT | CASSLESSGDTGELFF
NA | TRBJ2-7 | many | TRBV5-1 | TGCGCCAGCAGTTCCGGACTGAAGTACGAGCAGTACTTC | CASSSGLKYEQYF
NA | TRBJ2-2 | NA | TRBV5-1 | TGCGCCAGCAGCTTACATCACAGGACGAACAACGGGGAGCTCTTTTTT | CASSLHHRTNNGELFF
NA | TRBJ2-7 | many | TRBV30 | TGTGCCTGGAGTGTCGGTCCCTACGAGCAGTACTTC | CAWSVGPYEQYF
NA | TRBJ1-1 | many | TRBV7-9 | TGTGCCAGCAGCAACAGGGCCACTGAAGCTTTCTTT | CASSNRATEAFF
TRBD1 | TRBJ1-1 | NA | TRBV5-5 | TGTGCCAGCAGCTTGTGGGCAGGGGGCTACACTGAAGCTTTCTTT | CASSLWAGGYTEAFF
NA | TRBJ2-1 | NA | TRBV7-8 | TGTGCCAGCAAGTCTGACTTTGGCGGTACCTACAATGAGCAGTTCTTC | CASKSDFGGTYNEQFF
NA | TRBJ1-5 | NA | TRBV6-2/TRBV6-3 | TGTGCCAGCAGTTACAGGAGTGGGGGCATTCAGCCCCAGCATTTT | CASSYRSGGIQPQHF